A selection of T cell receptor beta chains follows, all from one sample in a study of cytomegalovirus exposure and HLA in healthy donors. Repertoires were generated with immunoSEQ multiplex PCR, while TCRdb's copy carries only in-frame clones and drops some. The table has roughly 100,000 clones, about 70% seen once. Material for sequencing was PBMCs. These receptors all stem from a man aged 25 to 45 in good health and CMV-seronegative. Each CDR3 is given with its conserved first and last residue. D genes are given only for firm matches. Where a row states a size, it is once, few, many or the class of an expanded clone; other rows omit it.

v_gene	d_gene	j_gene	abundance	CDR3nt	CDR3aa
TRBV5-6	TRBD2	TRBJ2-7	NA	TGTGCCAGCAGCCCGGGACTAGCGGGAGAACAGTACTTC	CASSPGLAGEQYF
TRBV15	TRBD1	TRBJ2-7	few	TGTGCCACCAGCATCCGGACAGGGGGACCCTACGAGCAGTACTTC	CATSIRTGGPYEQYF
TRBV11-2	NA	TRBJ1-1	NA	TGTGCCAGCAGCTTAGTCGAGAGGACTGAAGCTTTCTTT	CASSLVERTEAFF
TRBV11-2	NA	TRBJ2-7	few	TGTGCCAGCAGCCCTCTAGCGCTTGTCTCCTACGAGCAGTACTTC	CASSPLALVSYEQYF
TRBV7-2	NA	TRBJ2-5	once	TGTGCCAGCAGCTTAGCACCAGGCCACCAAGAGACCCAGTACTTC	CASSLAPGHQETQYF
TRBV30	NA	TRBJ2-2	NA	TGTGCCTGGGCCCTGGGGGGGGCGGGCACCGGGGAGCTGTTTTTT	CAWALGGAGTGELFF
TRBV28	TRBD2	TRBJ2-7	NA	TGTGCCAGCAGTTCGAGGACTAGCGGTTCCTACGAGCAGTACTTC	CASSSRTSGSYEQYF
TRBV29-1	NA	TRBJ1-1	NA	TGCAGCGTTGGGACAGAGACACAGAACACTGAAGCTTTCTTT	CSVGTETQNTEAFF
TRBV15	TRBD1	TRBJ2-1	few	TGTGCCACCAGCAGAGAGACAAGGACAGGTATATACAATGAGCAGTTCTTC	CATSRETRTGIYNEQFF
TRBV7-2	TRBD1	TRBJ2-3	few	TGTGCCAGCAGCTTAAAAGGGACAGGGTCAGGGGATACGCAGTATTTT	CASSLKGTGSGDTQYF
TRBV19	NA	TRBJ2-1	NA	TGTGCCAGTAGTAATCCCGTACTCACAGGGTCCGCCTACAATGAGCAGTTCTTC	CASSNPVLTGSAYNEQFF
TRBV6-4	TRBD1	TRBJ1-2	NA	TGTGCCAGCAGTGAGCGACAGGGGCCGAACTATGGCTACACCTTC	CASSERQGPNYGYTF
TRBV29-1	TRBD1	TRBJ1-1	NA	TGCAGCGGGAGACAGGGGATCACTGAAGCTTTCTTT	CSGRQGITEAFF
TRBV7-9	TRBD2	TRBJ2-1	NA	TGTGCCAGCAGCATTGCTGGACTAGCCGGCGATGAGCAGTTCTTC	CASSIAGLAGDEQFF
TRBV19	TRBD2	TRBJ2-1	few	TGTGCCAGTTCCAAGAGGGATCGGGAGGTCTCCTACAATGAGCAGTTCTTC	CASSKRDREVSYNEQFF
TRBV19	TRBD1	TRBJ1-4	NA	TGTGCCAGTAGTATTCCGGGACAGGGAAATGAAAAACTGTTTTTT	CASSIPGQGNEKLFF
TRBV2	TRBD1	TRBJ2-2	NA	TGTGCCAGCAGACCCCCCCGGGACAGGGGGAACACCGGGGAGCTGTTTTTT	CASRPPRDRGNTGELFF
TRBV2	TRBD1	TRBJ2-3	few	TGTGCCAGCAGCCGGGACAGAAGCACAGATACGCAGTATTTT	CASSRDRSTDTQYF
TRBV18	TRBD2	TRBJ2-3	few	TGTGCCAGCCAGACTAGCGGAGCTACCGAGTATTTT	CASQTSGATEYF
TRBV19	TRBD1	TRBJ1-4	NA	TGTGCCTGCCGGAGAGGGGGCGCCGGTGAAAAACTGTTTTTT	CACRRGGAGEKLFF
TRBV5-4	NA	TRBJ2-1	NA	TGTGCCAGCAGCTTGGGACTAGTGCAAGGGAATGAGCAGTTCTTC	CASSLGLVQGNEQFF
TRBV9	TRBD2	TRBJ2-1	NA	TGTGCCAGCAGCGTAGCGGGGGGGGAGAATGAGCAGTTCTTC	CASSVAGGENEQFF
TRBV5-6	TRBD1	TRBJ1-1	NA	TGTGCCAGCAGCTTCGAGGGGACAGGGACTTGGGTGAACACTGAAGCTTTCTTT	CASSFEGTGTWVNTEAFF
TRBV27	NA	TRBJ2-3	NA	TGTGCCAGCAGACCGCAACGACCAGGGGCTAGCACAGATACGCAGTATTTT	CASRPQRPGASTDTQYF
TRBV5-1	NA	TRBJ2-7	NA	TGCGCCAGCAACAATAATGACTACGAGCAGTACTTC	CASNNNDYEQYF
TRBV7-2	TRBD1	TRBJ1-4	NA	TGTGCCAGCAGCCTCAACAGGGGGCCGAACGAAAAACTGTTTTTT	CASSLNRGPNEKLFF
TRBV4-2	TRBD1	TRBJ2-7	NA	TGTGCCAGCAGCCAAGATGCGGGGAGGGGGGGGACAGGGGGTGAGCAGTACTTC	CASSQDAGRGGTGGEQYF
TRBV10-3	TRBD1	TRBJ1-2	once	TGTGCCATCACAAGACAGGGTGGTTACGGCTACACCTTC	CAITRQGGYGYTF
TRBV7-2	NA	TRBJ2-1	NA	TGTGCCAGCAGCTTAGGTAGCGAGGCGTACAATGAGCAGTTCTTC	CASSLGSEAYNEQFF
TRBV27	NA	TRBJ2-6	NA	TGTGCCAGCAGTTTCCGCTCTGGGGCCAACGTCCTGACTTTC	CASSFRSGANVLTF
TRBV4-2	NA	TRBJ2-3	NA	TGTGCCAGCAGCCACACACCTGCGGCTAGCGAAAGCACAGATACGCAGTATTTT	CASSHTPAASESTDTQYF
TRBV21-1	NA	TRBJ1-2	NA	TGTGCCAGCAACCACCCTGAGACAGGGGGTAACTATGGCTACACCTTC	CASNHPETGGNYGYTF
TRBV6-5	TRBD1	TRBJ2-7	NA	TGTGCCAGCAGTCGACAGGGGAGTAGCTCCTACGAGCAGTACTTC	CASSRQGSSSYEQYF
TRBV2	NA	TRBJ2-2	NA	TGTGCCAGCAGTGACTGGGGAAGGAGGACCGGGGAGCTGTTTTTT	CASSDWGRRTGELFF
TRBV9	TRBD2	TRBJ2-2	NA	TGTGCCAGCAGCGTAGAAGCGGGAGGGGCCGGGGAGCTGTTTTTT	CASSVEAGGAGELFF
TRBV9	NA	TRBJ2-4	NA	TGTGCCAGCAGCGCGACAGTTGCCAAAAACATTCAGTACTTC	CASSATVAKNIQYF
TRBV7-9	TRBD2	TRBJ2-3	once	TGTGCCAGCAGCGCCAGCGGGAGTACCACAGATACGCAGTATTTT	CASSASGSTTDTQYF
TRBV9	NA	TRBJ2-7	NA	TGTGCCAGCAGCGTAGCTCTGAGGACCTACGAGCAGTACTTC	CASSVALRTYEQYF
TRBV5-1	TRBD1	TRBJ2-3	NA	TGCGCCAGCAGCTCGCCCGGGACAGGGGGATTAGATACGCAGTATTTT	CASSSPGTGGLDTQYF
TRBV5-4	TRBD1	TRBJ2-2	few	TGTGCCAGCAGCTTGGCCTTCCAGGACAGGGGGCTGCCCGGGGAGCTGTTTTTT	CASSLAFQDRGLPGELFF
TRBV19	NA	TRBJ2-7	NA	TGTGCCAGTAGTATAGATTGGGGAGATGAGCAGTACTTC	CASSIDWGDEQYF